This T cell receptor beta chain was captured in a study of blood T cell repertoires in COVID-19. Across the whole study: The study drew acute and convalescent COVID-19 samples from the United States, Italy and Spain.

Trimming cost V 2 bases and J 7 bases; bases outside gene matches: 16. The CDR3 length is 18 residues. Germline V gene sequence: CDR1 SGHTA, CDR2 FQGTGA. Clones were read by immunoSEQ multiplex PCR, and TCRdb kept only the in-frame ones, dropping some. Of roughly 170,000 clones listed, approximately 87% are singletons. What was sequenced was peripheral blood. This clonotype originated in a man in his sixties or seventies with active or convalescent COVID-19. V and J are TRBV7-3 and TRBJ1-2; 10 bases are a match to TRBD1. The CDR3 DNA reads as TGTGCCAGCAGCTTAGGGGCCCCGGGACAGGGGAGGTCCTCTGGCTACACCTTC. Its protein is CASSLGAPGQGRSSGYTF.